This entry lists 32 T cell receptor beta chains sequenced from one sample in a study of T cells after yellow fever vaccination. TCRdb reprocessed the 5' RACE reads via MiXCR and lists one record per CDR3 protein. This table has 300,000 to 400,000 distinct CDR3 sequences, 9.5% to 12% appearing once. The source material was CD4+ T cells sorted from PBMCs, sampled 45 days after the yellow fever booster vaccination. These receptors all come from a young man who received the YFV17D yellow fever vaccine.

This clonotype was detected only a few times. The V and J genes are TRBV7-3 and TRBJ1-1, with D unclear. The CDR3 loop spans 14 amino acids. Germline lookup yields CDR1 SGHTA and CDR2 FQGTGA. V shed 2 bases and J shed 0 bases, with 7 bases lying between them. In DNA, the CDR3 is TGTGCCAGCAGCTTACAGCTTTTGAACACTGAAGCTTTCTTT. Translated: CASSLQLLNTEAFF. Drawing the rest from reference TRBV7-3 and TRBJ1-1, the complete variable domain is GAGVSQTPSNKVTEKGKYVELRCDPISGHTALYWYRQSLGQGPEFLIYFQGTGAADDSGLPNDRFFAVRPEGSVSTLKIQRTERGDSAVYLCASSLQLLNTEAFFGQGTRLTVV.

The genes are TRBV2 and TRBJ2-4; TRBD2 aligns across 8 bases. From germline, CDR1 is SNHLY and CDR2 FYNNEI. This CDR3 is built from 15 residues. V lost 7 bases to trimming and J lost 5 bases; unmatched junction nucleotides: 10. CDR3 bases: TGTGCCAGCAATGTCCGCGGGGGGCCCGAAAACATTCAGTACTTC. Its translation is CASNVRGGPENIQYF.

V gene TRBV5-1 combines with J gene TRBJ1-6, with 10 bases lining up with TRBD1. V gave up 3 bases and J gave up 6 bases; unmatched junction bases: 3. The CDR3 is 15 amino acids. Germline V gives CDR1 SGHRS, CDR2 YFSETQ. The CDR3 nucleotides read TGCGCCAGCAGCTACCGGACAGGGGGTAATTCACCCCTCCACTTT. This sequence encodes CASSYRTGGNSPLHF.

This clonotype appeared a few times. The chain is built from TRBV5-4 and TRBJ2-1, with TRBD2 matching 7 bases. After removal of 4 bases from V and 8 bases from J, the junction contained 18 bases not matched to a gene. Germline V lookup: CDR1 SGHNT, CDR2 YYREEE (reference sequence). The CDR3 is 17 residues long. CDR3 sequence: CASSRASGAPLFYEQFF. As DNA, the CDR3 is TGTGCCAGCAGCCGAGCCAGCGGGGCCCCCCTTTTCTATGAGCAGTTCTTC.

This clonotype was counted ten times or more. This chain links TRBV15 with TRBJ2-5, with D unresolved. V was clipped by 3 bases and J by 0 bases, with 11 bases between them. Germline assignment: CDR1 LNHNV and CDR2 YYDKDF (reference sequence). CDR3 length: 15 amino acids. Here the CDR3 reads CATSRPVMYQETQYF. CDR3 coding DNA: TGTGCCACCAGCAGGCCTGTTATGTACCAAGAGACCCAGTACTTC.

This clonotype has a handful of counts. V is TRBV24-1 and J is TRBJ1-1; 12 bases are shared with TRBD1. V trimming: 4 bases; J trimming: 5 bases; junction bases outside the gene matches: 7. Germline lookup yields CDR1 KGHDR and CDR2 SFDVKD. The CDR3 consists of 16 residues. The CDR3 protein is CATSEGDRGRETEAFF. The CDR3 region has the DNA TGTGCCACCAGTGAGGGGGACAGGGGGCGCGAGACTGAAGCTTTCTTT.

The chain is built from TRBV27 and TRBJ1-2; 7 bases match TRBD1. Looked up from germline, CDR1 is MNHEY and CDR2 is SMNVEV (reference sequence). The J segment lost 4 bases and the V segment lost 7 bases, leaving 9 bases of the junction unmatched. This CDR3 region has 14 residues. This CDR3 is CASTTHTGAYGYTF. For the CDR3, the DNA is TGTGCCAGCACCACTCACACAGGGGCCTATGGCTACACCTTC.

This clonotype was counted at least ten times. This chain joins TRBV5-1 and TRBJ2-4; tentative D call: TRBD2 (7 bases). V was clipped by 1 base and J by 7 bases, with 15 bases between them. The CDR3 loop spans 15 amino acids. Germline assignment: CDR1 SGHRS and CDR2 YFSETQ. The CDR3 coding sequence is TGCGCCAGCAGCTTGAGCCCCGAGGGGGGGAACATTCAGTACTTC. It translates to CASSLSPEGGNIQYF.

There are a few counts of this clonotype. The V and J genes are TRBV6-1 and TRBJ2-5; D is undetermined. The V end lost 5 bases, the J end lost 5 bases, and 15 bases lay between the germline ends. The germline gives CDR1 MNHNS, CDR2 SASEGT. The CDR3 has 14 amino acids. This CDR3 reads CASSRTWSPETQYF. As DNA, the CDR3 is TGTGCCAGCAGTCGCACATGGTCCCCCGAGACCCAGTACTTC.

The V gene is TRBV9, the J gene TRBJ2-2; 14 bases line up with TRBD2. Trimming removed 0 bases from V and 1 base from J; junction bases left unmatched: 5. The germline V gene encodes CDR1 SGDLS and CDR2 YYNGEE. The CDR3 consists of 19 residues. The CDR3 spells CASSVAGTSGGRNTGELFF. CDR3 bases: TGTGCCAGCAGCGTAGCCGGGACTAGCGGGGGCCGGAACACCGGGGAGCTGTTTTTT.

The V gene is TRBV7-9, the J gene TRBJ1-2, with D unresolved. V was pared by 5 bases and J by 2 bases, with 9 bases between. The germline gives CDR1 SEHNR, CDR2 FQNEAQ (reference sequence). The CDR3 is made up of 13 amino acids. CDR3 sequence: CASSTTQNYGYTF. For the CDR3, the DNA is TGTGCCAGCAGCACTACACAGAACTATGGCTACACCTTC.

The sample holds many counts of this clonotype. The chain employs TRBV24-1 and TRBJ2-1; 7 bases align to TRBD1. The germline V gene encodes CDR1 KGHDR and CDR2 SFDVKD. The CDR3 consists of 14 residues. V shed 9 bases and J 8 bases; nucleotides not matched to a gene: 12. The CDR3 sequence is CATASTGPSDEQFF. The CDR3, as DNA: TGTGCCACCGCTTCGACAGGGCCTTCGGATGAGCAGTTCTTC.

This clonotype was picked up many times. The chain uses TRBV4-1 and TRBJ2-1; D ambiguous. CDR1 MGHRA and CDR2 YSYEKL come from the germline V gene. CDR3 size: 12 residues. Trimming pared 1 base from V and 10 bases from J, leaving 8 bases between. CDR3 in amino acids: CASSQGVVEQFF. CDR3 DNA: TGCGCCAGCAGCCAAGGGGTGGTGGAGCAGTTCTTC.

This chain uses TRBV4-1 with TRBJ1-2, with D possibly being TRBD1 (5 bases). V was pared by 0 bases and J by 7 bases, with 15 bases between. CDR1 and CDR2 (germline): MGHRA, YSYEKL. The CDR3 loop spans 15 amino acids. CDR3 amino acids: CASSQDGGRVGGYTF. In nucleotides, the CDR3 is TGCGCCAGCAGCCAAGACGGAGGCAGGGTGGGTGGCTACACCTTC.

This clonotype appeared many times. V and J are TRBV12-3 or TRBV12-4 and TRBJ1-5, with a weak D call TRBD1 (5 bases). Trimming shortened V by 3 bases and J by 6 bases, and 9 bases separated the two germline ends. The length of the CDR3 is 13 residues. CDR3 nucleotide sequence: TGTGCCAGCAGTTTCTGGGGGGTTCAGCCCCAGCATTTT. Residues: CASSFWGVQPQHF.

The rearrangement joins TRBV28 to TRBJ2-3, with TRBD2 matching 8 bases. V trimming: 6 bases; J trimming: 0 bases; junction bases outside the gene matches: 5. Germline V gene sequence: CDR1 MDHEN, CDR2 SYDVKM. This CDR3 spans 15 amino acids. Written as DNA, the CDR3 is TGTGCCAGCAGCCACCAGCGGGGGAGCACAGATACGCAGTATTTT. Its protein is CASSHQRGSTDTQYF.

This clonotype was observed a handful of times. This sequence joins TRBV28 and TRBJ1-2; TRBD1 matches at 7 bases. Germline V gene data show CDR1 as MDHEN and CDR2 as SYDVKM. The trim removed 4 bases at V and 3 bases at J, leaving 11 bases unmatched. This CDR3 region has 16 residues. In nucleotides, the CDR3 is TGTGCCAGCAGTTCGCCCGGGACAGCCAGTCACTATGGCTACACCTTC. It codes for CASSSPGTASHYGYTF.

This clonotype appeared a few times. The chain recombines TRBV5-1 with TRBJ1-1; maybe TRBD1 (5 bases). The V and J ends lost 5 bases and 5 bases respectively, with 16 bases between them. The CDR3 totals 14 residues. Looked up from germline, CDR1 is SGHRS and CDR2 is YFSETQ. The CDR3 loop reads CASRQTGGKTEAFF. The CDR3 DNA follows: TGCGCCAGCAGACAAACAGGTGGTAAGACTGAAGCTTTCTTT.

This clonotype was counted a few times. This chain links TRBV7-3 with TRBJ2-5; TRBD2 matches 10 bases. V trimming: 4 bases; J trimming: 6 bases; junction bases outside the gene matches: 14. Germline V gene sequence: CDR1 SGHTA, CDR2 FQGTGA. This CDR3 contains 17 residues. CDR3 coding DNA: TGTGCCAGCAGCTATCCGGGACTAGCGACTTCCTTGCAGACCCAGTACTTC. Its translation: CASSYPGLATSLQTQYF.

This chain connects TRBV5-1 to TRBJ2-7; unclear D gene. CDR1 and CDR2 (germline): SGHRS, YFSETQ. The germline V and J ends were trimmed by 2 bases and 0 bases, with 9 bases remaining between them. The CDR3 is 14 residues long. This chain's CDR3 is CASSFSSPSYEQYF. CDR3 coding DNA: TGCGCCAGCAGCTTTTCGTCACCCTCCTACGAGCAGTACTTC.

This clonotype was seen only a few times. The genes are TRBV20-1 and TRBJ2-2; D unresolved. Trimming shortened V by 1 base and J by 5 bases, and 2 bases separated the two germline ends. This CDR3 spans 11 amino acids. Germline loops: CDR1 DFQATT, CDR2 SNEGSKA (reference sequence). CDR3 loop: CSARATGELFF. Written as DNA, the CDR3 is TGCAGTGCTAGAGCAACCGGGGAGCTGTTTTTT.

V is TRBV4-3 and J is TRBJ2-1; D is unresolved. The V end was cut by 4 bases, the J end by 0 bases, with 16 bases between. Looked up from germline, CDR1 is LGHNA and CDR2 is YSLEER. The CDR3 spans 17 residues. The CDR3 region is CASSRLVNPSSYNEQFF. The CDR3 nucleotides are TGCGCCAGCAGCCGGCTCGTAAACCCGTCCTCCTACAATGAGCAGTTCTTC.

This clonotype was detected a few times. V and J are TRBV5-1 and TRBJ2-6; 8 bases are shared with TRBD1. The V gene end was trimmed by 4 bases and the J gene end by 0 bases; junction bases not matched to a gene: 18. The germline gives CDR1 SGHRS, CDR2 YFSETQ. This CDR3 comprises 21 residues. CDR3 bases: TGCGCCAGCAGCCGTGCTTTACGGACAGGGAGACGCTTCTCTGGGGCCAACGTCCTGACTTTC. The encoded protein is CASSRALRTGRRFSGANVLTF.

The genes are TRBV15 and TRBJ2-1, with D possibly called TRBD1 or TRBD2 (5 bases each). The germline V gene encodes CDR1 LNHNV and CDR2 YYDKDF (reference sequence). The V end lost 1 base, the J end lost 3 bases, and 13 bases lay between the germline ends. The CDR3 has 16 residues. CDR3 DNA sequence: TGTGCCACCAGCAGAGGGTCCGGGACCCACTACAATGAGCAGTTCTTC. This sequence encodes CATSRGSGTHYNEQFF.

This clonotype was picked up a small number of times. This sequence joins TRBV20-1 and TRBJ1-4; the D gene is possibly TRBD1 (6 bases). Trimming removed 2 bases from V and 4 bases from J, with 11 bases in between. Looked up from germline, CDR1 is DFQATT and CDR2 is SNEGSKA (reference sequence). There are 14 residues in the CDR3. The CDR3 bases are TGCAGTGCTAGAAGGACAGCCTTTAATGAAAAACTGTTTTTT. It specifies CSARRTAFNEKLFF.

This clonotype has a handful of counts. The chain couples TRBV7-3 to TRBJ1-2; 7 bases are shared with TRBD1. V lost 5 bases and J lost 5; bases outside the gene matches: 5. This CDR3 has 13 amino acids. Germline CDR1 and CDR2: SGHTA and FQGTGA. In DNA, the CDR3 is TGTGCCAGCAGCCCCGGGACAGAATATGGCTACACCTTC. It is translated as CASSPGTEYGYTF. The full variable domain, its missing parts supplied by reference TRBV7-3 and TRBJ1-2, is GAGVSQTPSNKVTEKGKYVELRCDPISGHTALYWYRQSLGQGPEFLIYFQGTGAADDSGLPNDRFFAVRPEGSVSTLKIQRTERGDSAVYLCASSPGTEYGYTFGSGTRLTVV.

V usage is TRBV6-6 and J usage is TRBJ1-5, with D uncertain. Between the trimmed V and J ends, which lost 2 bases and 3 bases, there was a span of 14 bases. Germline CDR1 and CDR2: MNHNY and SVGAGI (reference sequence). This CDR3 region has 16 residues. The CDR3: CASSYTAAAVNQPQHF. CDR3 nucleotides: TGTGCCAGCAGTTACACCGCGGCAGCGGTCAATCAGCCCCAGCATTTT.

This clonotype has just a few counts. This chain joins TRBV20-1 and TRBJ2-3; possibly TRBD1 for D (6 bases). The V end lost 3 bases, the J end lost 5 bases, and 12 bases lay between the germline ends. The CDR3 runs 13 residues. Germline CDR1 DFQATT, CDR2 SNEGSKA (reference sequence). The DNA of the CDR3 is TGCAGTGCTAGTCAGGGGTCAGTAGATACGCAGTATTTT. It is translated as CSASQGSVDTQYF.

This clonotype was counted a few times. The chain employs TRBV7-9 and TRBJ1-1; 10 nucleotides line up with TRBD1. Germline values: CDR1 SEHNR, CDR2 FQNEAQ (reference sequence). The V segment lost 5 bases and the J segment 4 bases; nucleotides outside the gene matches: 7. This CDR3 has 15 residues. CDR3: CASSTDRGPGTEAFF. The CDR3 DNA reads TGTGCCAGCAGCACTGACAGGGGGCCGGGCACTGAAGCTTTCTTT. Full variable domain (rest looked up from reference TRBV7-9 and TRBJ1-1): DTGVSQNPRHKITKRGQNVTFRCDPISEHNRLYWYRQTLGQGPEFLTYFQNEAQLEKSRLLSDRFSAERPKGSFSTLEIQRTEQGDSAMYLCASSTDRGPGTEAFFGQGTRLTVV.

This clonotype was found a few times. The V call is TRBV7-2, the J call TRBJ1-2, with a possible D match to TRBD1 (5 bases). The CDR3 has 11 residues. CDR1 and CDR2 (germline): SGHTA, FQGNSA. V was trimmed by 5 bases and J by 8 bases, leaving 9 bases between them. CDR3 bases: TGTGCCAGCAGCCCGGGGGTAGGCTACACCTTC. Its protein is CASSPGVGYTF.

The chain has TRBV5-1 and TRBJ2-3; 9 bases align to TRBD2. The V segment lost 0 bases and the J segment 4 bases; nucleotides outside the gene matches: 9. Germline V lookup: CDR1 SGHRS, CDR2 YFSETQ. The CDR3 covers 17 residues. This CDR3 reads CASSLAAGAGGADTQYF. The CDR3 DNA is TGCGCCAGCAGCTTGGCCGCCGGAGCGGGGGGTGCAGATACGCAGTATTTT.

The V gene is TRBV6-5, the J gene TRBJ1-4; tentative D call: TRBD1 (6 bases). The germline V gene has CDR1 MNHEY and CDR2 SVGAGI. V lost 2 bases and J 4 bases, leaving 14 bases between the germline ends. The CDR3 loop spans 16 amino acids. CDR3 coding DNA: TGTGCCAGCAGTTACGGGGGGGCAGCACTTAATGAAAAACTGTTTTTT. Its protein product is CASSYGGAALNEKLFF.